Listed below are T cell receptor beta chains from one sample, sequenced in a study of beta chain features in type 1 diabetes. Using immunoSEQ multiplex PCR, the repertoire was profiled, and TCRdb retains in-frame clones only, with some absent. The sample includes 150,000 to 200,000 clones, over 55% of them seen just once. The sequenced sample consisted of naive CD4+ T cells from blood. Receptors were obtained from a man aged 30-40 years with type 1 diabetes. The CDR3 runs from the conserved cysteine through the conserved F or W. A D gene is named only where the DNA matches it firmly. Part of the rows lack a size; the others show once, few, many or a class for expanded clones.

D gene: NA; clone size: few; J gene: TRBJ2-5; V gene: TRBV29-1; CDR3 protein: CSVRLLQETQYF; CDR3 DNA: TGCAGCGTTCGCCTACTCCAAGAGACCCAGTACTTC
D gene: TRBD2; clone size: NA; J gene: TRBJ2-3; V gene: TRBV5-4; CDR3 protein: CASSSGGTTDTQYF; CDR3 DNA: TGTGCCAGCAGCTCGGGGGGGACCACAGATACGCAGTATTTT
D gene: TRBD1; clone size: NA; J gene: TRBJ1-2; V gene: TRBV7-2; CDR3 protein: CASSVTGTGFHGYTF; CDR3 DNA: TGTGCCAGCAGCGTGACCGGGACAGGGTTCCATGGCTACACCTTC
D gene: TRBD2; clone size: NA; J gene: TRBJ2-5; V gene: TRBV7-9; CDR3 protein: CASSTGLAAPFQETQYF; CDR3 DNA: TGTGCCAGCAGCACAGGACTAGCAGCTCCGTTCCAAGAGACCCAGTACTTC
D gene: NA; clone size: few; J gene: TRBJ1-6; V gene: TRBV4-3; CDR3 protein: CASSHPPGQGRNSPLHF; CDR3 DNA: TGCGCCAGCAGCCACCCACCCGGGCAGGGACGAAATTCACCCCTCCACTTT
D gene: NA; clone size: NA; J gene: TRBJ1-1; V gene: TRBV2; CDR3 protein: CASSEFSHEAFF; CDR3 DNA: TGTGCCAGCAGTGAATTTTCCCATGAAGCTTTCTTT
D gene: TRBD1; clone size: NA; J gene: TRBJ2-3; V gene: TRBV7-7; CDR3 protein: CASSSTGQLADTQYF; CDR3 DNA: TGTGCCAGCAGCTCGACAGGGCAGCTCGCAGATACGCAGTATTTT
D gene: NA; clone size: NA; J gene: TRBJ2-6; V gene: TRBV7-2; CDR3 protein: CASSPRSSGANVLTF; CDR3 DNA: TGTGCCAGCAGCCCCCGCAGTTCTGGGGCCAACGTCCTGACTTTC
D gene: NA; clone size: NA; J gene: TRBJ2-5; V gene: TRBV4-1; CDR3 protein: CASSQDGGRGETQYF; CDR3 DNA: TGCGCCAGCAGCCAAGACGGGGGGCGCGGAGAGACCCAGTACTTC
D gene: TRBD2; clone size: NA; J gene: TRBJ2-5; V gene: TRBV5-1; CDR3 protein: CASSLGLAIQETQYF; CDR3 DNA: TGCGCCAGCAGCTTGGGACTAGCAATTCAAGAGACCCAGTACTTC
D gene: TRBD2; clone size: NA; J gene: TRBJ2-2; V gene: TRBV10-3; CDR3 protein: CAISESSGDGSGELFF; CDR3 DNA: TGTGCCATCAGTGAGTCCAGCGGGGATGGGAGCGGGGAGCTGTTTTTT
D gene: NA; clone size: NA; J gene: TRBJ2-5; V gene: TRBV29-1; CDR3 protein: CSAAWVWVKETQYF; CDR3 DNA: TGCAGCGCGGCCTGGGTGTGGGTCAAAGAGACCCAGTACTTC
D gene: NA; clone size: NA; J gene: TRBJ2-3; V gene: TRBV7-9; CDR3 protein: CASSLSGYNTDTQYF; CDR3 DNA: TGTGCCAGCAGCCTCTCCGGATATAACACAGATACGCAGTATTTT
D gene: NA; clone size: NA; J gene: TRBJ2-1; V gene: TRBV9; CDR3 protein: CASSATPRNEQFF; CDR3 DNA: TGTGCCAGCAGCGCGACGCCCCGGAATGAGCAGTTCTTC
D gene: NA; clone size: NA; J gene: TRBJ2-7; V gene: TRBV9; CDR3 protein: CASSVFPEAYEQYF; CDR3 DNA: TGTGCCAGCAGCGTATTTCCGGAAGCCTACGAGCAGTACTTC
D gene: NA; clone size: NA; J gene: TRBJ1-2; V gene: TRBV23-1; CDR3 protein: CASTLRCTYGYTF; CDR3 DNA: TGCGCCAGCACCCTGAGATGTACCTATGGCTACACCTTC
D gene: NA; clone size: NA; J gene: TRBJ2-7; V gene: TRBV7-2; CDR3 protein: CASSLGQGGSYEQYF; CDR3 DNA: TGTGCCAGCAGCTTAGGGCAGGGCGGCTCCTACGAGCAGTACTTC